This TCR beta chain was retrieved from a study of CD4 T cells in relation to SARS-CoV-2 and coronaviruses. About this clone: Its antigen remains unknown.

Germline V lookup: CDR1 DFQATT, CDR2 SNEGSKA (reference sequence). Trimming cost V 0 bases and J 8 bases, with 7 bases left between them. The CDR3 is made up of 11 amino acids. Before the COVID-19 pandemic, during about 2010-2018, CD4+ T cells were taken from unexposed donors. Isolation of CD4+ T cells took place after about 10 days in culture. The repertoire was sequenced with immunoSEQ multiplex PCR; TCRdb's copy has only in-frame clones and lacks some. Here the sample spans roughly 25,000 clones, roughly four fifths being singletons. V and J are TRBV20-1 and TRBJ1-1; D gene uncertain. Sequenced input: CD4+ T cells from PBMCs, cultured in vitro. The clonotype was recovered from a human donor in good health. The CDR3 DNA sequence: TGCAGTGCTAGAGAGTCTTCGGAAGCTTTCTTT. The encoded protein is CSARESSEAFF.